These 10 T cell receptor beta chains share one sample of origin, sequenced in a study of human T cells and chemical hapten exposure. TCRdb redid the calling of the RACE reads with MiXCR, one entry per CDR3 protein. In the table there are 80,000 to 100,000 distinct CDR3 sequences, 9.5% to 15% of which are singletons. Time point: patch test 1, 2 weeks after DPC sensitization. The sample's treatment: therapeutic diphenylcyclopropenone sensitization with weekly scalp DPC. This specimen consisted of whole blood, obtained in connection with sensitization to the hapten diphenylcyclopropenone (DPC). The source of these receptors is a woman aged 40 to 50 with alopecia areata. Some clones in this sample may be carry-over from other donors' samples.

Only one count was recorded for this clonotype. The chain combines TRBV20-1 with TRBJ2-5, with TRBD1 identical over 9 bases. This CDR3 contains 21 residues. Per the germline V gene, CDR1 is DFQATT and CDR2 is SNEGSKA (reference sequence). V trimming: 3 bases; J trimming: 4 bases; junction bases outside the gene matches: 27. The CDR3 loop is CSASVYRRMGQGIGLGETQYF. In DNA form, the CDR3 reads TGCAGTGCTAGTGTATACAGGCGTATGGGACAGGGTATCGGTTTAGGAGAGACCCAGTACTTC.

The gene calls are TRBV28 and TRBJ1-2; the D is unclear. V gave up 5 bases and J gave up 8 bases, with 12 bases separating them. The germline CDR1 and CDR2 sequences are MDHEN and SYDVKM. This CDR3 has 12 amino acids. CDR3 loop: CASSDRGWGYTF. CDR3 coding DNA: TGTGCCAGCAGTGACCGAGGATGGGGCTACACCTTC.

The V call is TRBV29-1, the J call TRBJ2-3; D is possibly TRBD2 (5 bases). CDR3 size: 13 residues. V lost 6 bases and J 2 bases, leaving 12 bases between the germline ends. The germline V gene encodes CDR1 SQVTM and CDR2 ANQGSEA. The CDR3 DNA sequence: TGCAGCGTGGATCTCCTAGCCACAGATACGCAGTATTTT. Encoded protein: CSVDLLATDTQYF.

This clonotype occurred many times. V usage is TRBV7-9 and J usage is TRBJ1-1; TRBD1 matches 7 bases. V lost 5 bases, J lost 1 base, and 4 bases stayed unmatched. The CDR3 loop spans 14 amino acids. Germline V gives CDR1 SEHNR, CDR2 FQNEAQ (reference sequence). The CDR3 region has the DNA TGTGCCAGCAGCCCAGGGGGTGCGAACACTGAAGCTTTCTTT. Translated: CASSPGGANTEAFF.

The chain couples TRBV29-1 to TRBJ2-5; D may be TRBD1 or TRBD2 (5 bases each). Trimming stripped 4 bases from V and 1 base from J, with 7 bases between. CDR3 length: 12 residues. CDR1 and CDR2 from the germline V gene are SQVTM and ANQGSEA. CDR3 region: CSVAGPQETQYF. The DNA for the CDR3 is TGCAGCGTTGCGGGGCCCCAAGAGACCCAGTACTTC.

This clonotype was seen only a few times. This chain uses TRBV20-1 with TRBJ2-1, with 12 positions matching TRBD2. The CDR3 contains 14 residues. Germline-derived CDR1 and CDR2 are DFQATT and SNEGSKA (reference sequence). V was pared by 6 bases and J by 2 bases, with 2 bases of the junction left unmatched. The CDR3 spells CSAASGRAYNEQFF. In DNA, the CDR3 is TGCAGTGCGGCTAGCGGGAGGGCCTACAATGAGCAGTTCTTC.

In the case of this clonotype: Just one base apart from a much larger clone, this may be a read error. The V call is TRBV12-3 or TRBV12-4, the J call TRBJ1-4, with D possibly being TRBD1 (6 bases). There are 14 residues in the CDR3. CDR3 bases: TGTGCCTGCAGTTTCGCGGCAGGGGTTGAAAAACTGTTTTTT. The encoded protein is CACSFAAGVEKLFF.

J is TRBJ2-7 and V is TRBV29-1; D possibly matches TRBD1 or TRBD2 (5 bases each). The length of the CDR3 is 13 residues. Trimming removed 6 bases from V and 3 bases from J, with 15 bases in between. Germline values: CDR1 SQVTM, CDR2 ANQGSEA. CDR3 region: CSVAWDGYYEQYF. CDR3 nucleotide sequence: TGCAGCGTCGCGTGGGACGGGTACTACGAGCAGTACTTC.

J is TRBJ2-3 and V is TRBV7-2; TRBD1 aligns across 10 bases. Germline V CDR1 and CDR2: SGHTA, FQGNSA. The CDR3 runs to 15 residues. J was trimmed by 5 bases and V by 4 bases; bases with no gene match: 6. As DNA, the CDR3 is TGTGCCAGCAGCTCGCCGGGACAGGGGCGAGATACGCAGTATTTT. Translation: CASSSPGQGRDTQYF.

The rearrangement uses TRBV20-1 and TRBJ2-1; 9 positions match TRBD2. Germline V gene lookup returns CDR1 DFQATT and CDR2 SNEGSKA (reference sequence). The CDR3 runs 15 residues. V trimming: 1 base; J trimming: 2 bases; junction bases outside the gene matches: 3. CDR3 residues: CSARGSGRTYNEQFF. CDR3 in DNA: TGCAGTGCTAGAGGAAGCGGGAGGACCTACAATGAGCAGTTCTTC.